What follows describes a single T cell receptor beta chain. Its specificity is not known. This sample was included in a study of early T cells in non-severe SARS-CoV-2 infection. About the study: Unsorted whole-blood RNA was sequenced in bulk, leaving chains unpaired.

Whole-study results and caveats: Matching against VDJdb likely underestimated virus-specific expansions, favoring anti-spike CD8.

From germline, CDR1 is SGHVS and CDR2 FNYEAQ. V gave up 5 bases and J gave up 4 bases, with 14 bases separating them. CDR3 size: 15 residues. The TCR library protocol attached unique molecular identifiers to the individual cDNA molecules. From the 5' RACE reads, TCRdb called clonotypes with MiXCR, one entry per CDR3 protein. Among approximately 90,000 distinct CDR3 sequences listed, roughly 12% were seen once. The TCR sequence derives from an adult who was a healthcare worker with PCR-confirmed SARS-CoV-2 infection or an uninfected control (not recorded which). The source was whole blood, collected at baseline. The chain couples TRBV7-6 to TRBJ2-2, with D perhaps matching TRBD2 (5 bases). This CDR3 reads CASSPPSIGTGELFF. The CDR3 nucleotides read TGTGCCAGCAGCCCGCCTAGCATTGGCACCGGGGAGCTGTTTTTT.